This T cell receptor (beta chain) was sequenced in a study of blood T cell repertoires in COVID-19 (dated by TCRdb to 2020 to 2022). Background on the whole study: Samples covering the acute and convalescent phases of COVID-19 were provided by collaborators in the United States, Italy and Spain. The dataset comprised deeply sampled blood TCRbeta repertoires from subjects exposed to, actively infected with, or recovered from COVID-19. Where HLA class I and class II types were available, the types were taken from metadata supplied by the sample provider, not from assay-based typing. Samples came from the ongoing ImmuneRACE study (first 160 participants) plus 1,254 subjects from 6 global collaborators. The repertoires were released in a freely available public database intended as a resource for research on the immune response to SARS-CoV-2. The sample metadata nearly always contained a de-identified subject ID, COVID-19 status, age in years and sex. The material from the prospective study consisted of cDNA or gDNA derived from T cells, B-cell-depleted T cells, or PBMCs. On the study overall, not on this receptor specifically: How much clinical and demographic metadata was included differed by source and by participant, and the metadata was provided uncurated.

Reading from cysteine to phenylalanine, the CDR3 counts 13 amino acids. Only the CDR3 region is kept as DNA, spanning 39 bases read in frame from base 1. CDR1 and CDR2 are drawn from the germline V gene: SGHTA, FQGNSA. The V end loses 5 bases and the J end loses 1 base, and a stretch of 6 bases separates them. In Seattle, one collaborating source enrolled patients while the infection was active and tracked those patients longitudinally over the course of disease. Each collaborating institution followed its own protocols to collect whole blood in K2EDTA tubes. Collaborator samples were shipped for TCRbeta analysis as frozen whole blood, isolated PBMCs, or DNA extracted from either sample type. In the case of this clone: Its cognate antigen has yet to be identified. Qualities for individual bases were not recorded, and no much larger clone is one base off.

TCRbeta CDR3 regions were amplified from genomic DNA by means of the immunoSEQ Assay, a bias-controlled multiplex PCR. Per the original workflow: Within the assay, amplification of reference gene primers was used to estimate how many nucleated cells each sample contained. Sequence reads were collapsed and filtered to measure the absolute abundance of every unique TCRbeta CDR3 rearrangement. For each sample, productive Simpson clonality was calculated as the square root of Simpson's diversity index over productive rearrangements. TCRdb stores this immuneACCESS table with in-frame sequences only. Part of the clones is absent; in the studies checked, under half of the shortfall reflects unresolved V genes, and no reason is known for the rest. V and J calls and clone size are as listed in that table; D and trimming were resolved from the DNA. This sample gives 300,000 to 350,000 clones in total; 88% of them show up just once. The leading ten clones occupy about 7% of the sample.

This chain is built from TRBV7-2 and TRBJ1-3; a confident D gene designation cannot be given. The TCR sequence derives from a woman in her seventies with COVID-19, enrolled during active disease. The sample consisted of peripheral blood. For the CDR3, the sequence is CASSQTSGNTIYF. The nucleotide sequence reads as follows: TGTGCCAGCAGCCAAACTTCTGGAAACACCATATATTTT.